This T cell receptor (beta chain) originates from a study of shared clonotypes between healthy human individuals. Study-level results: Among donors, clonotype sharing was expected to be affected by sequencing depth.

In germline, CDR1 is MDHEN, CDR2 SYDVKM. The V and J ends lost 3 bases and 3 bases, in that order; junction bases with no gene match: 2. The CDR3 is 13 amino acids. Generated by immunoSEQ multiplex PCR, the TCRdb table keeps only in-frame clones and is missing some. Among around 2,000,000 clones listed, about 95% were seen once. On this clone: Its antigen is unknown. The same CDR3 can be traced to other DNA sequences in this sample.

CD45RO-negative, CCR7-selected cells formed the naive CD8 fraction, which excluded terminally differentiated effector memory CD45RA+ cells. Donors comprised only Caucasian adults living in Nashville, Tennessee. This clonotype originated in a young man in good health. V usage is TRBV28 and J usage is TRBJ2-7; 7 bases fit TRBD1. Sequenced input: naive CD8+ T cells sorted from blood. The CDR3, as DNA: TGTGCCAGCAGTTTGGGGACAGACTACGAGCAGTACTTC. Protein sequence: CASSLGTDYEQYF.